The following is a T cell receptor (beta chain) sequence with its context. As yet, its antigen is unknown. The tumor samples were collected prior to definitive surgery or chemotherapy. The source of the sample is a study of high-grade serous ovarian cancer treatment subgroups. Across the whole study: Samples averaged around 14,000 reads and 7,000 or so unique TCR beta rearrangements.

Sequencing used immunoSEQ multiplex PCR; TCRdb keeps in-frame clones, though not all of them. The sample carries thousands of clones, about two thirds recorded once. Study-wide results and caveats: CDR1 and CDR2 were left unanalyzed; analyses focused on CDR3. Spatial context was lost because tumors were sequenced in bulk.

Sequenced input: tumor tissue. The origin of this receptor is a human donor with high-grade serous ovarian cancer.

CDR3: CASSSEEVGGETQYF. The CDR3 bases are TGTGCCAGCAGCTCAGAGGAGGTTGGGGGAGAGACCCAGTACTTC. The V and J genes are TRBV14 and TRBJ2-5, with D perhaps assigned TRBD1 or TRBD2 (5 bases each). Germline CDR1 reads SGHDN; CDR2 reads FVKESK. The CDR3 extends over 15 amino acids. Between the trimmed V and J ends, which lost 5 bases and 4 bases, there was a span of 17 bases.